Listed below are T cell receptor beta chains from one sample, sequenced in a study of blood T cell repertoires in COVID-19. TCRdb's table, derived via immunoSEQ multiplex PCR, lists solely in-frame clones and lacks some. The repertoire has approximately 220,000 clones, roughly nine tenths of them found once; the top ten carry about 3%. Source material: PBMCs or T cells enriched from blood (not recorded which). The receptors come from a woman aged 18-30 years in a cohort exposed to, infected with or recovered from COVID-19 (not recorded which). CDR3s include the opening cysteine and the closing phenylalanine or tryptophan. D genes are given only for firm matches. Clone size is stated in some rows and not others, as once, few, many or a class when expanded.

v_gene	d_gene	j_gene	abundance	CDR3nt	CDR3aa
TRBV5-1	TRBD2	TRBJ2-7	-	TGCGCCAGCAGCCCCCCCGGGGGGTTGTCCTACGAGCAGTACTTC	CASSPPGGLSYEQYF
TRBV6-5	-	TRBJ1-1	-	TGTGCCAGCACCGTCCGGGGGAGCACTGAAGCTTTCTTT	CASTVRGSTEAFF
TRBV6-5	TRBD1	TRBJ1-2	-	TGTGCCAGCAGTTACCTAGACAGGGGTAGAAATGGCTACACCTTC	CASSYLDRGRNGYTF
TRBV19	TRBD1	TRBJ1-4	-	TGTGCCAGTAGCCCTCTGGACAGGGGTACTAATGAAAAACTGTTTTTT	CASSPLDRGTNEKLFF
TRBV6-5	TRBD1	TRBJ1-2	-	TGTGCCAGCAGTATTACAGGGGGCCGTTACTATGGCTACACCTTC	CASSITGGRYYGYTF
TRBV7-3	TRBD2	TRBJ2-1	-	TGTGCCAGCAGCAAGCTACTAGCGGGGGGAAGTAATGAGCAGTTCTTC	CASSKLLAGGSNEQFF
TRBV24-1	TRBD2	TRBJ2-3	-	TGTGCCACCAGTGATTTGCCAAGCGGGGGGGTTGGGGATACGCAGTATTTT	CATSDLPSGGVGDTQYF
TRBV28	-	TRBJ2-7	-	TGTGCCAGCCAACCCCCGGACTCCCGAAAATTTGATGAGCAGTACTTC	CASQPPDSRKFDEQYF
TRBV18	-	TRBJ1-1	-	TGTGCCAGCTCACCAATAGACTCTAACACTGAAGCTTTCTTT	CASSPIDSNTEAFF
TRBV6-5	TRBD1	TRBJ2-1	-	TGTGCCAGTCGACAGGGTAGCAACAATGAGCAGTTCTTC	CASRQGSNNEQFF
TRBV7-9	-	TRBJ1-4	-	TGTGCCAGCAGGGCGGGCGAAAAACTGTTTTTT	CASRAGEKLFF
TRBV7-9	-	TRBJ1-1	-	TGTGCCAGCAGCTCCGGACTCCACATGAACACTGAAGCTTTCTTT	CASSSGLHMNTEAFF
TRBV10-1	TRBD2	TRBJ2-3	-	TGCGCCAGCTCTAAGCGGGGGGGTCGCACAGATACGCAGTATTTT	CASSKRGGRTDTQYF
TRBV7-9	TRBD1	TRBJ1-1	-	TGTGCCAGCAGCCCGACAGGGAAGCGGGACACTGAAGCTTTCTTT	CASSPTGKRDTEAFF
TRBV24-1	-	TRBJ1-2	-	TGTGCCACCAGTGATTTGCGCACAAACTATGGCTACACCTTC	CATSDLRTNYGYTF
TRBV6-5	-	TRBJ2-3	-	TGTGCCAGCAGGGGACTGAGCACAGATACGCAGTATTTT	CASRGLSTDTQYF
TRBV18	-	TRBJ2-7	-	TGTGCCAGCTCGATAGCGGCGGATTCCTACGAGCAGTACTTC	CASSIAADSYEQYF
TRBV25-1	-	TRBJ2-3	-	TGTGCCAGCAGTGAATTAGGGGCTCGTGGGGATACGCAGTATTTT	CASSELGARGDTQYF
TRBV5-1	-	TRBJ1-3	few	TGCGCCAGCAGCCCAGGACAGCCTGGAAACACCATATATTTT	CASSPGQPGNTIYF
TRBV2	-	TRBJ1-1	-	TGTGCCAGCAGTACCTCTCCAGGGAACACTGAAGCTTTCTTT	CASSTSPGNTEAFF
TRBV19	-	TRBJ2-1	few	TGTGCCAGTAGTGACCAGGGTGGGCCCTACAATGAGCAGTTCTTC	CASSDQGGPYNEQFF
TRBV7-9	-	TRBJ1-2	-	TGTGCCAGCAGCTTAGGGCAGGAGGATGGCTACACCTTC	CASSLGQEDGYTF
TRBV10-3	TRBD2	TRBJ2-1	-	TGTGCCGCCCGGGCCGACGGACTAGCGGGAGTCAATGAGCAGTTCTTC	CAARADGLAGVNEQFF
TRBV5-1	-	TRBJ2-7	-	TGCGCCACCTCCGCCGGGGGAGCCTACGAGCAGTACTTC	CATSAGGAYEQYF
TRBV18	TRBD2	TRBJ2-1	-	TGTGCCAGCTCGCATCGAGAACCCGGTAGCGGGGGGGCCGAGTACAATGAGCAGTTCTTC	CASSHREPGSGGAEYNEQFF
TRBV27	-	TRBJ1-4	-	TGTGCCAGCAGTTTCGGTGCAACTAATGAAAAACTGTTTTTT	CASSFGATNEKLFF
TRBV11-3	-	TRBJ1-1	-	TGTGCCAGCAGCTTTCGGTGGTCCACTGAAGCTTTCTTT	CASSFRWSTEAFF
TRBV5-1	-	TRBJ1-6	-	TGCGCCAGCAGCTTGGTGTGGCAGGGAACTTCACCCCTCCACTTT	CASSLVWQGTSPLHF
TRBV2	-	TRBJ2-7	few	TGTGCCAGCAGCAACGACAGGAACGAGCAGTACTTC	CASSNDRNEQYF
TRBV29-1	TRBD2	TRBJ2-3	-	TGCAGCGTTGAACTAGCGGGGCCTAGCACAGATACGCAGTATTTT	CSVELAGPSTDTQYF
TRBV27	-	TRBJ2-1	-	TGTGCCAGCAGTTTTTCTGCGGCCGCCAATGAGCAGTTCTTC	CASSFSAAANEQFF
TRBV5-1	TRBD2	TRBJ2-3	-	TGCGCCAGCAGCACTAGCGGGGGGCTCACAGATACGCAGTATTTT	CASSTSGGLTDTQYF
TRBV2	-	TRBJ1-6	-	TGTGCCAGCATCGCGGTCGAGGGTTCACCCCTCCACTTT	CASIAVEGSPLHF
TRBV7-2	-	TRBJ1-4	-	TGTGCCAGCAGTAGACAGGAGACTAATGAAAAACTGTTTTTT	CASSRQETNEKLFF
TRBV30	-	TRBJ2-3	-	TGTGCCTGGAGTGGGGCAACCGATACGCAGTATTTT	CAWSGATDTQYF
TRBV7-6	TRBD2	TRBJ2-2	-	TGTGCCAGCAGCCCCTTTAGCGGGGGGGCGAGGTCGAACACCGGGGAGCTGTTTTTT	CASSPFSGGARSNTGELFF
TRBV11-2	TRBD1	TRBJ2-3	-	TGTGCCAGCAGCGTCCACCGAGTATTACAGGGGGTTCCCACAGATACGCAGTATTTT	CASSVHRVLQGVPTDTQYF
TRBV3-1/TRBV3-2	-	TRBJ2-2	-	TGTGCCAGCCAACCAACTGTATATCGGGCCGGGGAGCTGTTTTTT	CASQPTVYRAGELFF
TRBV4-1	-	TRBJ2-7	-	TGCGCCAGCAGCCAGGCCGGGATCTACGAGCAGTACTTC	CASSQAGIYEQYF
TRBV24-1	-	TRBJ1-5	-	TGTGCCACCAGTGAGCGAAACAATCAGCCCCAGCATTTT	CATSERNNQPQHF
TRBV12-3/TRBV12-4	-	TRBJ2-3	-	TGTGCCAGCAGTTCCCAGTTCACAGATACGCAGTATTTT	CASSSQFTDTQYF
TRBV15	-	TRBJ2-6	-	TGTGCCACCAGCCAGGGGCTACAAAGCTCTGGGGCCAACGTCCTGACTTTC	CATSQGLQSSGANVLTF